Below are 17 T cell receptor beta chains sequenced from a single sample in a study of OX40 agonist ivuxolimab in advanced cancers. Only in-frame clones appear in the TCRdb table, and some are missing; sequencing was by immunoSEQ multiplex PCR. This table holds about 82,000 clones, more than 80% found once. Sequenced material: CD4+ or CD8+ T cells sorted from blood, taken in a trial of the OX40 agonist ivuxolimab. These receptors were collected from an adult with an advanced solid tumor such as melanoma, head and neck, liver or kidney cancer.

V gene TRBV11-3 combines with J gene TRBJ2-1, with 11 bases matching TRBD2. CDR1 and CDR2 from the germline V gene are SGHNT and YENEEA. The CDR3 is 15 amino acids. After removal of 7 bases from V and 5 bases from J, the junction contained 7 bases not matched to a gene. CDR3 DNA sequence: TGTGCCAGCACCGAAACGACTAGCGGGAACAATGAGCAGTTCTTC. It translates to CASTETTSGNNEQFF.

This clone appeared a few times. This chain links TRBV7-9 with TRBJ1-5; D unresolved. Trimming took 0 bases from V and 3 from J, leaving 9 bases between them. CDR3 length equals 15 residues. Germline lookup yields CDR1 SEHNR and CDR2 FQNEAQ (reference sequence). The CDR3 sequence is CASSLAAGPNQPQHF. DNA for the CDR3: TGTGCCAGCAGCTTAGCGGCAGGTCCCAATCAGCCCCAGCATTTT.

The chain links TRBV15 to TRBJ2-7; D assignment may be TRBD1 or TRBD2 (6 bases each). This CDR3 comprises 13 residues. V lost 0 bases and J lost 5, with 8 bases in between. Germline lookup yields CDR1 LNHNV and CDR2 YYDKDF (reference sequence). The CDR3, as DNA: TGTGCCACCAGCAGAGAGGGGGGCGACGAGCAGTACTTC. It yields the protein CATSREGGDEQYF.

The chain carries TRBV19 and TRBJ2-3, with 11 bases lining up with TRBD2. Germline V CDR1 and CDR2: LNHDA, SQIVND (reference sequence). V lost 2 bases and J lost 6; bases outside the gene matches: 7. This CDR3 is 16 amino acids long. CDR3 sequence: CASSISLAGGRDTQYF. CDR3 in DNA: TGTGCCAGTAGTATATCCCTAGCGGGAGGTCGGGATACGCAGTATTTT.

In its sample, this clone was seen once. The V call is TRBV7-6, the J call TRBJ1-1; D possibly corresponds to TRBD1 (6 bases). Germline CDR1 reads SGHVS; CDR2 reads FNYEAQ. V lost 2 bases to trimming and J lost 6 bases, with 13 bases between them. CDR3 length: 14 residues. Here the CDR3 DNA reads TGTGCCAGCAGCTTACGAGGGCAGGGGTCTGAAGCTTTCTTT. Translating gives CASSLRGQGSEAFF.

The V and J genes are TRBV6-5 and TRBJ2-7, with TRBD2 matching 7 bases. Germline V CDR1 and CDR2: MNHEY, SVGAGI. This CDR3 contains 16 residues. Trimming cost V 4 bases and J 0 bases; bases outside gene matches: 9. This chain's CDR3 is CASSSLTGGSSYEQYF. Written as DNA, the CDR3 is TGTGCCAGCAGTTCCCTCACGGGCGGGAGCTCCTACGAGCAGTACTTC.

The chain is built from TRBV30 and TRBJ2-1, with TRBD2 as a possible D gene (7 bases). CDR3 length equals 15 residues. V gave up 3 bases and J gave up 4 bases, with 16 bases separating them. Germline CDR1 is GTSNPN and CDR2 is SVGIG (reference sequence). This chain's CDR3 is CAWSVGGGIYNEQFF. The CDR3 DNA sequence: TGTGCCTGGAGCGTAGGGGGAGGGATTTACAATGAGCAGTTCTTC.

J is TRBJ2-7 and V is TRBV27; TRBD2 matches 7 bases. After removal of 2 bases from V and 3 bases from J, the junction contained 4 bases not matched to a gene. This CDR3 is built from 14 residues. The germline V gene encodes CDR1 MNHEY and CDR2 SMNVEV (reference sequence). In DNA, the CDR3 is TGTGCCAGCAGTTTAGGACTAGGAGGCTACGAGCAGTACTTC. Its protein is CASSLGLGGYEQYF.

The V and J genes are TRBV2 and TRBJ1-2, with D unclear. The V end lost 0 bases, the J end lost 4 bases, and 6 bases lay between the germline ends. The CDR3 covers 13 residues. Germline lookup yields CDR1 SNHLY and CDR2 FYNNEI. CDR3 loop: CASSEAGSYGYTF. The CDR3 region has the DNA TGTGCCAGCAGTGAAGCCGGCAGCTATGGCTACACCTTC.

The J gene is TRBJ1-2, the V gene TRBV9; D ambiguous. V was clipped by 0 bases and J by 1 base, with 7 bases between them. The germline gives CDR1 SGDLS, CDR2 YYNGEE. The CDR3 runs to 14 residues. The CDR3 DNA is TGTGCCAGCAGCGTAGGGACCCTTAACTATGGCTACACCTTC. The encoded protein is CASSVGTLNYGYTF.

The V and J genes are TRBV11-1 and TRBJ2-1; perhaps TRBD2 as D (6 bases). The germline V gene encodes CDR1 SGHAT and CDR2 FQDESV (reference sequence). With 1 base removed from V and 6 bases from J, the gap between germline ends came to 16 bases. This CDR3 region has 16 residues. The CDR3 DNA sequence: TGTGCCAGCAGCTTAGATGCGAGCGGGTACCTCAATGAGCAGTTCTTC. Residues: CASSLDASGYLNEQFF.

The gene calls are TRBV19 and TRBJ1-2; D may be TRBD1 (5 bases). The length of the CDR3 is 14 residues. V was shortened by 0 bases and J by 8 bases, with 13 bases between the two germline ends. From germline, CDR1 is LNHDA and CDR2 SQIVND (reference sequence). Written as DNA, the CDR3 is TGTGCCAGTAGTATAGATGGAAACAGGAGCGGCTACACCTTC. Translation gives CASSIDGNRSGYTF.

The J gene is TRBJ1-1, the V gene TRBV2, with D hard to call. The CDR3 has 13 residues. The germline CDR1 and CDR2 sequences are SNHLY and FYNNEI. The germline V and J ends were trimmed by 3 bases and 1 base, with 6 bases remaining between them. CDR3 region: CASSDRTNTEAFF. The CDR3 nucleotides are TGTGCCAGCAGTGATAGGACGAACACTGAAGCTTTCTTT. Complete variable domain (other parts from reference TRBV2 and TRBJ1-1): EPEVTQTPSHQVTQMGQEVILRCVPISNHLYFYWYRQILGQKVEFLVSFYNNEISEKSEIFDDQFSVERPDGSNFTLKIRSTKLEDSAMYFCASSDRTNTEAFFGQGTRLTVV.

The V gene is TRBV11-2, the J gene TRBJ2-1; D is unclear. V dropped 5 bases and J dropped 3 bases, with 8 bases sitting between them. Germline-derived CDR1 and CDR2 are SGHAT and FQNNGV. The CDR3 runs to 13 residues. The CDR3 loop is CASSPDRYNEQFF. Here the CDR3 DNA reads TGTGCCAGCAGCCCCGATCGCTACAATGAGCAGTTCTTC.

The chain uses TRBV10-3 and TRBJ2-1, with D possibly being TRBD2 (5 bases). From germline, CDR1 is ENHRY and CDR2 SYGVKD. CDR3 length: 12 amino acids. V lost 10 bases, J lost 7 bases, and 14 bases lay in between. This CDR3 reads CATSGERNEQFF. The CDR3 coding sequence is TGTGCCACCAGCGGCGAAAGGAATGAGCAGTTCTTC.

The chain joins TRBV18 to TRBJ2-7; D remains unclear. Trimming removed 4 bases at V and 3 bases at J, with 7 bases between. Germline-derived CDR1 and CDR2 are KGHSH and LQKENI. CDR3 length equals 12 residues. Written as DNA, the CDR3 is TGTGCCAGCTCACGGGAAGGCTACGAGCAGTACTTC. It codes for CASSREGYEQYF.

As for this clone: One junction end does not reproduce the germline sequence, and a read error may be involved. The chain is built from TRBV11-2 and TRBJ2-2; TRBD1 aligns across 7 bases. CDR1 is SGHAT, CDR2 FQNNGV, per germline. The CDR3 loop spans 13 amino acids. CDR3 coding DNA: TGTGCCAGCAGCGCCGGACAGGCAGGGGGGCTGTTTTTT. It encodes CASSAGQAGGLFF.